This TCR beta chain originates from a study of T-cell reconstitution after alpha-beta-depleted transplantation in children (dated by TCRdb to about 2016). A note on the overall study: Using TCR repertoire profiling, the study quantitatively followed how T-cell immune reconstitution unfolded in children after TCRalphabeta/CD19-depleted allogeneic hematopoietic cell transplantation. Findings and caveats that apply to the study as a whole: In some patients, the high TCRbeta diversity seen at day 60 was put down to recipient T cells and intrathymic progenitors that had survived conditioning. The apparently early recovery of alphabetaT-cell counts about two months after transplant reportedly depended on only several hundred rapidly expanded clones that came from non-depleted graft cells. The frequencies of hyperexpanded clones fell over the following months, and after one year, T-cell counts and TCRbeta diversity were mostly attributed to newly produced T cells.

The treatment or condition label here, explained by the study, means: allogeneic hematopoietic cell transplantation with graft depleted of TCRalphabeta T cells and CD19 B cells. The children who served as transplant recipients had been given grafts of TCRalphabeta/CD19-depleted allogeneic hematopoietic cells. With regard to this clonotype: Its specific antigen is unknown. No much larger clone exists at a distance of one base, and base qualities are not known.

Reading from cysteine to phenylalanine, the CDR3 counts 15 amino acids. Just CDR3 DNA is preserved here, 45 bases in frame from base 1. Here V drops 0 bases and J drops 7 bases, and the junction holds 3 bases not matched to any gene. CDR1 and CDR2 were assigned from the germline V gene as MGHRA and YSYEKL. Library method: PCR. TCRdb names Illumina HiSeq 2500 as the instrument used. To normalize quantification of the TCRbeta repertoire, the TCR libraries were built with molecular barcoding that relied on unique molecular identifiers. The public sequencing data were trimmed at Q25 with fastp and processed into clonotypes with MiXCR by TCRdb, which kept only in-frame beta chains. Every entry covers one CDR3 protein and lists the most common genes and DNA from its rows. The sample profile shows 530,000 or so distinct CDR3 sequences; roughly 30% of them were found once. The top ten clones comprise 30% to 40% of the sample.

Sequenced material: PBMCs, taken before TCRalphabeta/CD19-depleted stem cell transplant. The clonotype comes from a boy under three years old with Wiskott-Aldrich syndrome, due to receive a stem cell transplant. The rearrangement combines TRBV4-1 with TRBJ1-6; a stretch of 7 junction bases matches TRBD1. The CDR3 protein sequence reads: CASSQDGTENSPLHF. The nucleotide sequence is given as TGCGCCAGCAGCCAAGATGGGACAGAGAATTCACCCCTCCACTTT.